These 20 T cell receptor beta chains share one sample of origin, sequenced in a study of neurological immune-mediated disorders. The time point here: longitudinal time-point 3. TCRdb ran MiXCR on the 5' RACE reads and lists one entry per CDR3 protein. The table lists about 45,000 distinct CDR3 sequences, roughly 14% of them singletons. Sequencing used PBMCs. These receptors all come from a man in his thirties or forties in good health.

This clonotype has ten or more counts. As DNA, the CDR3 is TGTGCCAGCAGCCGACAGGGGAGCGCCACTAACTATGGCTACACCTTC. Its protein is CASSRQGSATNYGYTF. The chain links TRBV6-1 to TRBJ1-2; the match to TRBD1 covers 8 bases. CDR1 and CDR2 (germline): MNHNS, SASEGT. The CDR3 runs 16 residues. The V gene end was trimmed by 6 bases and the J gene end by 0 bases; junction bases not matched to a gene: 9.

In this sample, this clonotype turned up many times. This chain joins TRBV15 and TRBJ2-1; D gene uncertain. The V gene lost 0 bases and the J gene lost 8 bases, with 5 bases spanning the gap. This CDR3 has 12 amino acids. Germline V lookup: CDR1 LNHNV, CDR2 YYDKDF (reference sequence). The CDR3 nucleotides read TGTGCCACCAGCAGAGATTGGGATGAGCAGTTCTTC. Amino acids: CATSRDWDEQFF.

The chain combines TRBV20-1 with TRBJ2-1; D not resolved. The ends were cut back, 4 bases at V and 0 bases at J, with 7 bases in the middle. This CDR3 has 13 amino acids. Germline V CDR1 and CDR2: DFQATT, SNEGSKA (reference sequence). The CDR3 coding sequence is TGCAGTGCTATACCGAGCTCCTACAATGAGCAGTTCTTC. Encoded protein: CSAIPSSYNEQFF.

The chain uses TRBV20-1 and TRBJ1-5; D gene unclear. The CDR3 sequence is 17 residues long. Germline CDR1 reads DFQATT; CDR2 reads SNEGSKA (reference sequence). Between the trimmed V and J ends, which lost 5 bases and 0 bases, there was a span of 20 bases. The CDR3, as DNA: TGCAGTGCTTCGACCGTTAGGGTCCGTCATAGCAATCAGCCCCAGCATTTT. Translated, it gives CSASTVRVRHSNQPQHF.

In this sample, this clonotype turned up many times. J is TRBJ2-3 and V is TRBV12-3 or TRBV12-4, with D possibly matching TRBD1 (6 bases). The CDR3 runs 13 residues. The ends were cut back, 11 bases at V and 7 bases at J, with 19 bases in the middle. The CDR3 sequence is CAGVGQPGYTQYF. Here the CDR3 DNA reads TGTGCCGGGGTCGGACAGCCCGGATATACGCAGTATTTT.

This clonotype was detected ten times or more. The V and J genes are TRBV6-4 and TRBJ2-3, with D maybe TRBD2 (6 bases). The germline V and J ends were trimmed by 4 bases and 3 bases, with 11 bases remaining between them. This CDR3 spans 14 amino acids. From germline, CDR1 is MRHNA and CDR2 SNTAGT. The CDR3 DNA reads TGTGCCAGCAGTGGAGGAGGGGAGACAGATACGCAGTATTTT. It codes for CASSGGGETDTQYF.

This clonotype was counted ten times or more. The V and J genes are TRBV20-1 and TRBJ1-1, with D maybe TRBD1 (6 bases). This CDR3 comprises 14 residues. Looked up from germline, CDR1 is DFQATT and CDR2 is SNEGSKA (reference sequence). Trimming stripped 2 bases from V and 0 bases from J, with 10 bases between. The DNA of the CDR3 is TGCAGTGCTAGATTACAGGGCCTGAACACTGAAGCTTTCTTT. Translated: CSARLQGLNTEAFF.

At least ten counts were recorded for this clonotype. The chain couples TRBV6-1 to TRBJ2-7; no firm D call. V was pared by 2 bases and J by 8 bases, with 13 bases between. The CDR3 length is 13 residues. Germline loops: CDR1 MNHNS, CDR2 SASEGT. In nucleotides, the CDR3 is TGTGCCAGCAGTGAAATCTCTACTACGCAGCAGTACTTC. Amino acids: CASSEISTTQQYF.

This clonotype was counted at least ten times. The V gene is TRBV6-6, the J gene TRBJ2-3, with 8 positions matching TRBD1. J gave up 0 bases and V 6 bases, and 5 bases lay outside the gene matches. The CDR3 runs to 15 residues. CDR1 is MNHNY, CDR2 SVGAGI, per germline (reference sequence). The CDR3 is CASRRQGPSTDTQYF. CDR3 sequence (DNA): TGTGCCAGCAGGAGACAGGGGCCTAGCACAGATACGCAGTATTTT.

The sample holds many counts of this clonotype. This rearrangement joins TRBV6-6 to TRBJ2-2; D remains ambiguous. The CDR3 contains 14 residues. The germline V gene has CDR1 MNHNY and CDR2 SVGAGI (reference sequence). V was clipped by 5 bases and J by 3 bases, with 10 bases between them. This chain's CDR3 is CASSPRPDTGELFF. The CDR3 region has the DNA TGTGCCAGCAGTCCCCGGCCCGACACCGGGGAGCTGTTTTTT.

This clonotype was seen many times. The chain's CDR3 is CASSFGLAGKNEQFF. In DNA form, the CDR3 reads TGTGCCAGCAGTTTCGGACTAGCGGGAAAGAATGAGCAGTTCTTC. The chain is built from TRBV6-2 or TRBV6-3 and TRBJ2-1, with TRBD2 identical over 12 bases. The J segment lost 7 bases and the V segment lost 4 bases, leaving 5 bases of the junction unmatched. The CDR3 runs to 15 residues. Germline CDR1 reads MNHEY; CDR2 reads SVGEGT.

As for this clonotype: A much larger clone sits a single nucleotide away, making a read error possible. The CDR3 region is CASTPRVGGDTGELFF. The CDR3 region has the DNA TGCGCCAGTACCCCTCGGGTGGGAGGTGACACCGGGGAGCTGTTTTTT. V and J are TRBV5-1 and TRBJ2-2; possibly TRBD2 for D (6 bases). This CDR3 spans 16 amino acids. CDR1 and CDR2 (germline): SGHRS, YFSETQ. The germline V and J ends were trimmed by 8 bases and 3 bases, with 20 bases remaining between them.

This clonotype was recorded many times. CDR3 DNA sequence: TGTGCCATCAGTGATGGGTTAGTGGGACAGCCCCAGCATTTT. Residues: CAISDGLVGQPQHF. The chain has TRBV10-3 and TRBJ1-5, with no clear D. The germline V and J ends were trimmed by 3 bases and 7 bases, with 13 bases remaining between them. CDR3 size: 14 residues. Per germline, CDR1 ENHRY and CDR2 SYGVKD.

This clonotype was seen ten or more times. The gene calls are TRBV3-1 and TRBJ2-5; no firm D call. CDR3 size: 15 residues. The ends were cut back, 3 bases at V and 7 bases at J, with 18 bases in the middle. The germline CDR1 and CDR2 sequences are LGHDT and YNNKEL (reference sequence). CDR3 bases: TGTGCCAGCAGCCAGGTAGAGGACCCCTGGGGGACCCAGTACTTC. Translating it yields CASSQVEDPWGTQYF.

This chain joins TRBV19 and TRBJ2-7; 9 nucleotides line up with TRBD1. Germline V lookup: CDR1 LNHDA, CDR2 SQIVND (reference sequence). Germline trimming cut 7 bases from V and 0 bases from J; bases unmatched to any gene: 4. The CDR3 has 14 amino acids. CDR3 DNA: TGTGCCAGTACCCCGGGACAGGGCTCCTACGAGCAGTACTTC. It encodes CASTPGQGSYEQYF. Drawing the rest from reference TRBV19 and TRBJ2-7, the complete variable domain is DGGITQSPKYLFRKEGQNVTLSCEQNLNHDAMYWYRQDPGQGLRLIYYSQIVNDFQKGDIAEGYSVSREKKESFPLTVTSAQKNPTAFYLCASTPGQGSYEQYFGPGTRLTVT.

This clonotype was counted at least ten times. The chain combines TRBV28 with TRBJ1-5, with D unresolved. V lost 7 bases to trimming and J lost 10 bases, with 17 bases between them. Germline V lookup: CDR1 MDHEN, CDR2 SYDVKM. This CDR3 is built from 13 residues. The CDR3, as DNA: TGTGCCAGCAAGTTTACTGGGAAGGGTCCCCAGCATTTT. This translates into CASKFTGKGPQHF.

This clonotype was detected many times. This chain connects TRBV10-3 to TRBJ2-4, with D possibly being TRBD1 (5 bases). V was pared by 2 bases and J by 6 bases, with 11 bases between. CDR3 length equals 14 residues. Germline CDR1 ENHRY, CDR2 SYGVKD. In DNA form, the CDR3 reads TGTGCCATCAGTGAGGGCAGCCAGGGAAACATTCAGTACTTC. It yields the protein CAISEGSQGNIQYF.

This clonotype occurred many times. CDR3 nucleotides: TGCAGTGCTAGAGACCTCCTTAGCGGCCGCAATGAGCAGTTCTTC. It specifies CSARDLLSGRNEQFF. The chain couples TRBV20-1 to TRBJ2-1; maybe TRBD2 (6 bases). The length of the CDR3 is 15 residues. The V gene lost 0 bases and the J gene lost 6 bases, with 15 bases spanning the gap. Looked up from germline, CDR1 is DFQATT and CDR2 is SNEGSKA (reference sequence).

The chain uses TRBV12-3 or TRBV12-4 and TRBJ2-7, with 9 bases that match TRBD1. The ends lost 6 bases at V and 6 bases at J; junction bases unmatched: 9. The CDR3 is made up of 14 amino acids. CDR3 DNA sequence: TGTGCCAGCAGCTCCTGGACAGGGGAGGGCGAGCAGTACTTC. Its protein is CASSSWTGEGEQYF.

In this sample, this clonotype turned up many times. This chain's CDR3 is CSVVEENTEAFF. In DNA, the CDR3 is TGCAGCGTTGTTGAGGAGAACACTGAAGCTTTCTTT. The chain couples TRBV29-1 to TRBJ1-1; no reliable D call. The length of the CDR3 is 12 residues. Germline V lookup: CDR1 SQVTM, CDR2 ANQGSEA. V was pared by 4 bases and J by 1 base, with 7 bases between. Supplemented by reference TRBV29-1 and TRBJ1-1, the full variable domain reads SAVISQKPSRDICQRGTSLTIQCQVDSQVTMMFWYRQQPGQSLTLIATANQGSEATYESGFVIDKFPISRPNLTFSTLTVSNMSPEDSSIYLCSVVEENTEAFFGQGTRLTVV.